Presented here are 7 T cell receptor beta chains from one specimen sequenced in a study of circulating and synovial CD4+ cells in juvenile arthritis. Profiled with immunoSEQ multiplex PCR; TCRdb holds only in-frame clones, not every one. Altogether several thousand clones are present, roughly 81% being singletons, with the ten largest covering nearly 3.5%. The sequencing input was CD4+ T cells from synovial fluid. These receptors all stem from a human donor with juvenile idiopathic arthritis.

The V call is TRBV6-4, the J call TRBJ2-1, with 9 positions matching TRBD2. The CDR3 length is 14 residues. The V gene end was trimmed by 3 bases and the J gene end by 6 bases; junction bases not matched to a gene: 3. The germline CDR1 and CDR2 sequences are MRHNA and SNTAGT. The DNA of the CDR3 is TGTGCCAGCAGTGAAGCGGGAGGAGTCAATGAGCAGTTCTTC. This translates into CASSEAGGVNEQFF.

This chain links TRBV19 with TRBJ1-1; 8 bases fit TRBD1. Germline V gene lookup returns CDR1 LNHDA and CDR2 SQIVND (reference sequence). The CDR3 covers 14 residues. After removal of 4 bases from V and 5 bases from J, the junction contained 6 bases not matched to a gene. This chain's CDR3 is CASSNTGGRTEAFF. DNA for the CDR3: TGTGCCAGTAGTAACACAGGGGGGAGAACTGAAGCTTTCTTT. Full variable domain (outside the CDR3, taken from reference TRBV19 and TRBJ1-1): DGGITQSPKYLFRKEGQNVTLSCEQNLNHDAMYWYRQDPGQGLRLIYYSQIVNDFQKGDIAEGYSVSREKKESFPLTVTSAQKNPTAFYLCASSNTGGRTEAFFGQGTRLTVV.

The chain joins TRBV6-5 to TRBJ1-3, with a weak D call TRBD1 (6 bases). The CDR3 is 16 amino acids. Germline loops: CDR1 MNHEY, CDR2 SVGAGI. The V end was cut by 1 base, the J end by 2 bases, with 12 bases between. The CDR3 is CASSYLQGRAGNTIYF. In DNA form, the CDR3 reads TGTGCCAGCAGTTACTTGCAGGGGAGGGCTGGAAACACCATATATTTT.

V and J are TRBV28 and TRBJ2-1; 8 bases align to TRBD1. Losses at the gene ends were 5 bases for V and 2 bases for J; bases not matched to a gene: 11. Germline V gene lookup returns CDR1 MDHEN and CDR2 SYDVKM. This CDR3 has 17 amino acids. In nucleotides, the CDR3 is TGTGCCAGCAGTGCCCTTCAGGGGGCAAGGGCCTACAATGAGCAGTTCTTC. As protein: CASSALQGARAYNEQFF.

The CDR3: CASSLGGERYEQYF. As DNA, the CDR3 is TGTGCCAGCAGTTTGGGGGGAGAGAGGTACGAGCAGTACTTC. The J gene is TRBJ2-7, the V gene TRBV28; perhaps TRBD2 as D (6 bases). V dropped 3 bases and J dropped 4 bases, with 13 bases sitting between them. There are 14 residues in the CDR3. Looked up from germline, CDR1 is MDHEN and CDR2 is SYDVKM. Looking up the rest from reference TRBV28 and TRBJ2-7 gives the full variable domain: DVKVTQSSRYLVKRTGEKVFLECVQDMDHENMFWYRQDPGLGLRLIYFSYDVKMKEKGDIPEGYSVSREKKERFSLILESASTNQTSMYLCASSLGGERYEQYFGPGTRLTVT.

The V gene is TRBV28, the J gene TRBJ2-7; weak D call: TRBD2 (7 bases). Germline V gives CDR1 MDHEN, CDR2 SYDVKM. V gave up 5 bases and J gave up 6 bases, with 14 bases separating them. This CDR3 spans 13 amino acids. CDR3 region: CASSGGGRPEQYF. The CDR3 DNA sequence: TGTGCCAGCAGTGGGGGGGGGCGCCCCGAGCAGTACTTC.

This sequence joins TRBV6-6 and TRBJ2-7, with D maybe TRBD1 (6 bases). From germline, CDR1 is MNHNY and CDR2 SVGAGI (reference sequence). This CDR3 is 15 amino acids long. V lost 2 bases and J 2 bases, leaving 13 bases between the germline ends. This CDR3 is CASSYPQGRAYEQYF. For the CDR3, the DNA is TGTGCCAGCAGTTACCCACAGGGAAGGGCCTACGAGCAGTACTTC.